This passage covers 26 T cell receptor beta chains from one sample sequenced in a study of blood T cells in healthy people across ages. Through a sample-barcoded 5' primer and a J-beta primer mix, a second PCR was run for roughly 6 to 11 cycles. TCRdb reanalysed the 5' RACE reads using MiXCR and keeps one entry per CDR3 protein. Here the sample spans some 690,000 distinct CDR3 sequences, 22% being singletons. The sequenced material came from blood. These receptors came from a man aged 70 or older in good health.

The V and J genes are TRBV20-1 and TRBJ2-1; the D is unclear. Trimming removed 1 base at V and 0 bases at J, with 16 bases between. Germline V gene data show CDR1 as DFQATT and CDR2 as SNEGSKA (reference sequence). There are 17 residues in the CDR3. This CDR3 reads CSARAARRHSSYNEQFF. CDR3 nucleotides: TGCAGTGCTAGAGCCGCACGGCGCCATAGCTCCTACAATGAGCAGTTCTTC.

The V gene is TRBV12-3 or TRBV12-4, the J gene TRBJ1-4; D not certain. The CDR3 spans 14 residues. V was shortened by 3 bases and J by 5 bases, with 10 bases between the two germline ends. The CDR3 sequence: CASSFGRKNEKLFF. The CDR3 DNA reads TGTGCCAGCAGTTTCGGCAGAAAGAATGAAAAACTGTTTTTT.

The chain couples TRBV10-1 to TRBJ2-1, with 12 bases aligning to TRBD2. The CDR3 contains 16 residues. CDR1 WNHNN and CDR2 SYGVQD come from the germline V gene (reference sequence). The ends lost 4 bases at V and 8 bases at J; junction bases unmatched: 9. The CDR3 DNA is TGCGCCAGCAGTGCCCACCTAGCGGGGGGGGTGGATGAGCAGTTCTTC. Translated, it gives CASSAHLAGGVDEQFF.

In DNA form, the CDR3 reads TGTGCCAGCAGCGTAGGGGGTAGAGGGACGACAGAGACCCAGTACTTC. It codes for CASSVGGRGTTETQYF. V gene TRBV9 combines with J gene TRBJ2-5, with D perhaps TRBD1 or TRBD2 (5 bases each). V was clipped by 0 bases and J by 4 bases, with 16 bases between them. This CDR3 has 16 amino acids. Looked up from germline, CDR1 is SGDLS and CDR2 is YYNGEE.

This clonotype has at least ten counts. This chain links TRBV5-1 with TRBJ2-4; D not certain. The V end was cut by 0 bases, the J end by 1 base, with 8 bases between. The germline V gene encodes CDR1 SGHRS and CDR2 YFSETQ. The CDR3 is made up of 15 amino acids. The CDR3 DNA follows: TGCGCCAGCAGCTTGGAGCTGGGGGCCAAAAACATTCAGTACTTC. As protein: CASSLELGAKNIQYF.

This clonotype turned up a few times. The V gene is TRBV7-2, the J gene TRBJ2-3; D call uncertain. Germline V CDR1 and CDR2: SGHTA, FQGNSA. V shed 1 base and J shed 5 bases, with 7 bases lying between them. CDR3 length: 13 residues. Here the CDR3 reads CASSLELVDTQYF. CDR3 DNA sequence: TGTGCCAGCAGCTTAGAGTTGGTAGATACGCAGTATTTT.

The CDR3 loop is CASSRGSMQPQHF. CDR3 sequence (DNA): TGTGCCAGCAGCAGGGGTTCCATGCAGCCCCAGCATTTT. V and J are TRBV3-1 and TRBJ1-5, with a tentative D call TRBD1 (5 bases). With 5 bases removed from V and 7 bases from J, the gap between germline ends came to 12 bases. CDR1 and CDR2 from the germline V gene are LGHDT and YNNKEL (reference sequence). This CDR3 spans 13 amino acids.

This sequence joins TRBV20-1 and TRBJ2-1; no clear D gene. The tail of the sequence fits TRBJ2-5 better, so the J call may be wrong. There are 14 residues in the CDR3. In germline, CDR1 is DFQATT, CDR2 SNEGSKA (reference sequence). In DNA form, the CDR3 reads TGCAGTGCTAGGTCGCTACCAGTGGGAGAGACCCAGTACTTC. This translates into CSARSLPVGETQYF.

This clonotype has just a few counts. The CDR3 nucleotides are TGCAGTGCCCACGGGACTAGCGGGATATACGCCAGGGCAGATACGCAGTATTTT. This codes for CSAHGTSGIYARADTQYF. The V and J genes are TRBV20-1 and TRBJ2-3; 13 bases match TRBD2. The CDR3 has 18 amino acids. Germline CDR1 is DFQATT and CDR2 is SNEGSKA (reference sequence). J lost 4 bases, V lost 6 bases, and 16 bases had no gene match.

This clonotype was observed a few times. The chain combines TRBV12-3 or TRBV12-4 with TRBJ1-3; D not certain. This CDR3 has 12 amino acids. The V end was cut by 3 bases, the J end by 5 bases, with 5 bases between. For the CDR3, the DNA is TGTGCCAGCAGTTTGTTCCGAAACACCATATATTTT. Translated: CASSLFRNTIYF.

The chain recombines TRBV7-9 with TRBJ2-1; the match to TRBD2 covers 7 bases. J gave up 0 bases and V 8 bases, and 4 bases lay outside the gene matches. The CDR3 covers 14 residues. CDR1 is SEHNR, CDR2 FQNEAQ, per germline (reference sequence). CDR3 nucleotides: TGTGCCAGCGGGGGAGGGAGCTCCTACAATGAGCAGTTCTTC. Translation gives CASGGGSSYNEQFF.

This clonotype was detected a few times. The CDR3 protein is CASSETGGRYNEQFF. The CDR3 nucleotides are TGTGCCAGCAGTGAAACAGGGGGAAGGTACAATGAGCAGTTCTTC. The gene calls are TRBV6-5 and TRBJ2-1, with 8 bases aligning to TRBD1. The CDR3 is 15 amino acids. Trimming removed 5 bases from V and 4 bases from J; junction bases left unmatched: 7. Per the germline V gene, CDR1 is MNHEY and CDR2 is SVGAGI.

The gene calls are TRBV6-5 and TRBJ2-5; TRBD2 might be the D (5 bases). The J call may be faulty, since TRBJ2-7 better matches the DNA end. The CDR3 consists of 13 residues. The germline V gene encodes CDR1 MNHEY and CDR2 SVGAGI. CDR3 DNA sequence: TGTGCCAGCAGTCTTCTTATAGGAGGCGAGCAGTACTTC. Its protein is CASSLLIGGEQYF.

The rearrangement joins TRBV12-3 or TRBV12-4 to TRBJ2-1, with 11 bases identical to TRBD2. V trimming: 1 base; J trimming: 0 bases; junction bases outside the gene matches: 8. This CDR3 has 19 residues. In nucleotides, the CDR3 is TGTGCCAGCAGTTTAGAACTAGCGGGAGTAACGAGCTCCTACAATGAGCAGTTCTTC. Its protein is CASSLELAGVTSSYNEQFF.

The rearrangement links TRBV9 to TRBJ2-1; TRBD1 or TRBD2 may be the D gene (6 bases each). The J call is doubtful: the DNA matches TRBJ2-5 better. Germline CDR1 is SGDLS and CDR2 is YYNGEE. The CDR3 totals 17 residues. In DNA form, the CDR3 reads TGTGCCAGCAGCGTAGGCTGGAGACTAGGGGGGCAAGAGACCCAGTACTTC. Its protein product is CASSVGWRLGGQETQYF.

The CDR3 DNA reads as TGTGCCAGCAGTTTCGGGGGGGAGGTTAGCACAGATATGGAGTATTTT. This sequence encodes CASSFGGEVSTDMEYF. V is TRBV12-3 or TRBV12-4 and J is TRBJ2-3; 8 bases map to TRBD2. The CDR3 loop spans 16 amino acids. Trimming cost V 3 bases and J 13 bases; bases outside gene matches: 18.

This clonotype was observed a handful of times. The chain employs TRBV5-1 and TRBJ2-5, with a possible D match to TRBD1 (5 bases). The J call may be in error: the DNA end matches TRBJ2-7 better. CDR3 length: 15 residues. Germline V gives CDR1 SGHRS, CDR2 YFSETQ. As DNA, the CDR3 is TGCGCCAGCAGCTTGGCCCCAGGGCGACTCTACGAGCAGTACTTC. It yields the protein CASSLAPGRLYEQYF.

This clonotype was detected a few times. The J gene is TRBJ2-5, the V gene TRBV30; D gene unclear. Germline assignment: CDR1 GTSNPN and CDR2 SVGIG (reference sequence). Trimming shortened V by 5 bases and J by 9 bases, and 13 bases separated the two germline ends. This CDR3 has 11 residues. CDR3 region: CAWGDTWAQYF. The CDR3 DNA follows: TGTGCCTGGGGGGATACGTGGGCCCAGTACTTC.

This clonotype turned up a few times. J is TRBJ2-1 and V is TRBV20-1, with D perhaps TRBD1 (6 bases). This CDR3 has 15 amino acids. The germline V and J ends were trimmed by 6 bases and 0 bases, with 15 bases remaining between them. The germline gives CDR1 DFQATT, CDR2 SNEGSKA (reference sequence). The CDR3 DNA follows: TGCAGTGCCCCAAACCGGGACAACTCCTACAATGAGCAGTTCTTC. This gives the protein CSAPNRDNSYNEQFF.

Only a few counts were recorded for this clonotype. The chain carries TRBV19 and TRBJ1-5; no firm D call. The germline V gene has CDR1 LNHDA and CDR2 SQIVND (reference sequence). Trimming left V 3 bases short and J 3 bases short, with 15 bases between. The CDR3 contains 16 residues. The CDR3 spells CASSIPQAHFNQPQHF. CDR3 sequence (DNA): TGTGCCAGTAGTATCCCCCAGGCACACTTCAATCAGCCCCAGCATTTT.

The CDR3 DNA reads as TGTGCCAGCTCCCGACAGGGCTCCTACGAGCAGTACGTC. Amino acids: CASSRQGSYEQYV. The chain is built from TRBV18 and TRBJ2-7; 7 nucleotides line up with TRBD1. The V gene's germline CDR1 is KGHSH and CDR2 LQKENI. V gave up 6 bases and J gave up 0 bases; unmatched junction bases: 2. This CDR3 is 13 amino acids long.

As DNA, the CDR3 is TGTGCCAGCACCCGAAGTTGGACAGGGGGCGAAAAACTGTTTTTT. Translating gives CASTRSWTGGEKLFF. The genes are TRBV6-1 and TRBJ1-4, with TRBD1 identical over 11 bases. Germline V CDR1 and CDR2: MNHNS, SASEGT. CDR3 length: 15 residues. The V segment lost 7 bases and the J segment 8 bases; nucleotides outside the gene matches: 9.

This clonotype showed up just a few times. The V call is TRBV28, the J call TRBJ2-5; possible D gene TRBD2, 5 bases. V gave up 11 bases and J gave up 1 base, with 17 bases separating them. There are 14 residues in the CDR3. Germline loops: CDR1 MDHEN, CDR2 SYDVKM. CDR3 protein: CAALPRRFQETQYF. DNA for the CDR3: TGTGCCGCCCTCCCCAGGAGGTTCCAAGAGACCCAGTACTTC.

The rearrangement joins TRBV20-1 to TRBJ2-1, with 10 bases identical to TRBD2. CDR1 and CDR2 (germline): DFQATT, SNEGSKA (reference sequence). The CDR3 covers 14 residues. J gave up 5 bases and V 5 bases, and 6 bases lay outside the gene matches. In DNA form, the CDR3 reads TGCAGTGCTCGAGGACTAGCGGAGAACAATGAGCAGTTCTTC. Translating it yields CSARGLAENNEQFF.

This chain links TRBV12-3 or TRBV12-4 with TRBJ2-7; TRBD1 aligns across 8 bases. The CDR3 runs 16 residues. Trimming took 6 bases from V and 0 from J; bases not matched to a gene: 10. The CDR3 bases are TGTGCCAGCAGCCCCAATCAGGGGGCCTACTCCTACGAGCAGTACTTC. Translation: CASSPNQGAYSYEQYF.

Only a few counts were recorded for this clonotype. The chain employs TRBV5-1 and TRBJ2-1; TRBD2 matches 14 bases. Germline CDR1 is SGHRS and CDR2 is YFSETQ. The CDR3 is made up of 17 amino acids. CDR3 DNA sequence: TGCCCCCGGATGGGGACTAGCGGGGGAGGCTCCTACAATGAGCAGTTCTTC. This sequence encodes CPRMGTSGGGSYNEQFF.